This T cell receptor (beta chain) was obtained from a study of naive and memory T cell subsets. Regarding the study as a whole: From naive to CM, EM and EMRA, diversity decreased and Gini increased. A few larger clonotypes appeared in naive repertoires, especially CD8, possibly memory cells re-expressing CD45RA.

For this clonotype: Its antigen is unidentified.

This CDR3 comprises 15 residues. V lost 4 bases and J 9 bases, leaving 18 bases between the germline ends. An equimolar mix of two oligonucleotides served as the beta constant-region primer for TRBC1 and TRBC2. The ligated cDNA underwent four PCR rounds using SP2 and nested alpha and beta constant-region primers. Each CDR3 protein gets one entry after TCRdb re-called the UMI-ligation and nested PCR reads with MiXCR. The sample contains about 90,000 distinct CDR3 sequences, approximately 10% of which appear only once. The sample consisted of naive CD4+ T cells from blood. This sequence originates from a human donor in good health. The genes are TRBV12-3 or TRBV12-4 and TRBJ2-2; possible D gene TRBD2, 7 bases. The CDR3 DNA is TGTGCCAGCAGTTGGGGGGGGGAGGGACACAGGGAGCTGTTTTTT. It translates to CASSWGGEGHRELFF.